These T cell receptor beta chains were read from a single sample in a study of glioma-infiltrating T cells. TCRdb re-called the multiplex PCR reads with MiXCR, one entry per CDR3 protein. The sample carries around 350,000 distinct CDR3 sequences, 35% to 45% recorded once. Sequencing was performed on glioma tissue, nonneoplastic brain tissue, or PBMCs (not recorded which). These receptors originate from a human donor with low-grade glioma or glioblastoma, undergoing nonglioma brain surgery, or in good health (not recorded which). CDR3s include the opening cysteine and the closing phenylalanine or tryptophan.

CDR3	J	V
CASSVGAGRATYEQYF	TRBJ2-7	TRBV6-8
CASSLGGLYEQYF	TRBJ2-7	TRBV5-1
CASSLETRAFTEAFF	TRBJ1-1	TRBV7-6
CASSTTYSGTGAISYEQYF	TRBJ2-7	TRBV19
CASSGGGMTYNEQFF	TRBJ2-1	TRBV28
CASSLTGGTHNKQFF	TRBJ2-1	TRBV28
CASIKGSGWYQETQYF	TRBJ2-5	TRBV6-1
CASSQGSGNNEQFF	TRBJ2-1	TRBV18
CASSPHGTGDDEQYF	TRBJ2-7	TRBV27
CVSRGQGAYEQYF	TRBJ2-7	TRBV27
CASSYSHRTGGDEKLFF	TRBJ1-4	TRBV6-5
CASSFTPDTQYF	TRBJ2-3	TRBV14
CASSTAGTSGTDTQYF	TRBJ2-3	TRBV6-1
CASSQDGSNNEQFF	TRBJ2-1	TRBV4-1